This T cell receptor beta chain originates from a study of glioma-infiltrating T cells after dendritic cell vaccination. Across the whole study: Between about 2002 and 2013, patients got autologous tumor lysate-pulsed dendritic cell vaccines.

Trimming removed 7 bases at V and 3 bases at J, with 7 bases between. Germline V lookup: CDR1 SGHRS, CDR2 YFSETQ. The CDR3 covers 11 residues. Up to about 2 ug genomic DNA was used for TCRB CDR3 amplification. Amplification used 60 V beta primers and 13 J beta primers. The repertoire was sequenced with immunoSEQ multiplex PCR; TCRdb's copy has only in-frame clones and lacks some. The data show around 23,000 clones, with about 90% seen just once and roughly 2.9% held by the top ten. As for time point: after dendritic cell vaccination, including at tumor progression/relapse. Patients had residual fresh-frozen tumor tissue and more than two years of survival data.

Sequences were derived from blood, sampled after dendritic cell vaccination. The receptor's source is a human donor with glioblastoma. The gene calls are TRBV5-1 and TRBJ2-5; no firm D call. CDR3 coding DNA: TGCGCCAGCGGCAATGAAGAGACCCAGTACTTC. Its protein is CASGNEETQYF.